The present T cell receptor beta chain was sequenced within a study of T cells after yellow fever vaccination. The V and J ends lost 0 bases and 6 bases respectively, with 13 bases between them. Germline CDR1 is SGHRS and CDR2 is YFSETQ. The CDR3 runs 14 residues. General observations from the study: Contaminants from the bulk population, in the form of abundant clonotypes, could be found in FACS-sorted repertoires. Subsequent booster samples again held most clones from primary vaccination (96% CD4, about 90% CD8). There was a small share of clonotypes that showed up in both the CD4 and CD8 compartments.

Generation of TCR cDNA used 5'RACE template switching (which added a universal primer site and UMIs). Via MiXCR, TCRdb re-called the 5' RACE reads, giving one row per CDR3 protein. The sample holds about 550,000 distinct CDR3 sequences, 15% to 20% seen once. Concerning this clonotype itself: As yet, its antigen is unknown.

This specimen consisted of PBMCs, obtained 15 days after the yellow fever booster vaccination. V and J are TRBV5-1 and TRBJ2-7; tentatively, D is TRBD1 or TRBD2 (5 bases each). The origin of this receptor is a man aged 25-45 years who received the YFV17D yellow fever vaccine. The CDR3: CASSLDGTFGEQYF. CDR3 nucleotides: TGCGCCAGCAGCTTGGATGGGACCTTCGGCGAGCAGTACTTC.